A single sample is the source of the 29 T cell receptor beta chains below, sequenced in a study of Ad26.COV2.S vaccination and SARS-CoV-2 variants. Sequencing used immunoSEQ multiplex PCR; TCRdb keeps in-frame clones, though not all of them. Here the sample spans about 350,000 clones, about 88% being singletons. Treatment reported: over 15 received Ad26.COV2.S at low or high dose, single or two shots; roughly five received placebo; per-sample allocation not given. Repertoires come from day 63 after the first vaccine or placebo injection. Source: peripheral blood, taken in a trial of Ad26.COV2.S vaccine versus placebo. These receptors all stem from a person aged 18-65 years who received the Ad26.COV2.S COVID-19 vaccine or a placebo.

The table lists this clone with a count of one. The chain links TRBV11-2 to TRBJ2-2; no definite D call. CDR1 is SGHAT and CDR2 is FQNNGV in the germline V gene. The CDR3 is made up of 13 amino acids. V lost 1 base, J lost 5 bases, and 5 bases lay in between. The CDR3 DNA sequence: TGTGCCAGCAGCTTAGTTACAACCGGGGAGCTGTTTTTT. It specifies CASSLVTTGELFF.

This rearrangement joins TRBV20-1 to TRBJ2-1, with unresolved D. The germline V gene encodes CDR1 DFQATT and CDR2 SNEGSKA (reference sequence). The CDR3 totals 14 residues. Trimming stripped 3 bases from V and 0 bases from J, with 9 bases between. CDR3 region: CSASRSSSYNEQFF. The CDR3 DNA reads TGCAGTGCTAGTAGGTCGAGCTCCTACAATGAGCAGTTCTTC.

The chain employs TRBV6-1 and TRBJ1-5; possibly TRBD1 for D (5 bases). Germline V gives CDR1 MNHNS, CDR2 SASEGT. Trimming left V 2 bases short and J 1 base short, with 27 bases between. This CDR3 has 21 residues. CDR3: CASSEIGQGRGFVPSNQPQHF. The CDR3 DNA sequence: TGTGCCAGCAGTGAAATTGGGCAGGGAAGAGGTTTCGTTCCGAGCAATCAGCCCCAGCATTTT.

In its sample, this clone was seen once. The rearrangement links TRBV5-1 to TRBJ2-6; D ambiguous. CDR1 is SGHRS, CDR2 YFSETQ, per germline. This CDR3 contains 14 residues. The V and J ends lost 0 bases and 2 bases respectively, with 3 bases between them. This CDR3 is CASSLAPGANVLTF. CDR3 nucleotides: TGCGCCAGCAGCTTGGCCCCTGGGGCCAACGTCCTGACTTTC.

The chain is built from TRBV9 and TRBJ1-1; 7 nucleotides line up with TRBD1. Germline CDR1 and CDR2: SGDLS and YYNGEE. The CDR3 is made up of 14 amino acids. V lost 3 bases to trimming and J lost 6 bases; unmatched junction nucleotides: 8. In DNA form, the CDR3 reads TGTGCCAGCAGCGGACAGGGACGATTCGCTGAAGCTTTCTTT. It translates to CASSGQGRFAEAFF.

The V and J genes are TRBV18 and TRBJ1-6; 8 nucleotides match TRBD1. There are 16 residues in the CDR3. The junction had 7 bases not matched to a gene; V was cut back by 5 bases and J by 4 bases. Per the germline V gene, CDR1 is KGHSH and CDR2 is LQKENI. DNA for the CDR3: TGTGCCAGCTCAGACACAGGGGGAGTTTATAATTCACCCCTCCACTTT. Protein sequence: CASSDTGGVYNSPLHF. The variable domain in full, with the rest retrieved from reference TRBV18 and TRBJ1-6, is NAGVMQNPRHLVRRRGQEARLRCSPMKGHSHVYWYRQLPEEGLKFMVYLQKENIIDESGMPKERFSAEFPKEGPSILRIQQVVRGDSAAYFCASSDTGGVYNSPLHFGNGTRLTVT.

The chain combines TRBV5-1 with TRBJ2-2; D is unresolved. The V and J ends lost 4 bases and 7 bases respectively, with 17 bases between them. Germline V gene data show CDR1 as SGHRS and CDR2 as YFSETQ. The length of the CDR3 is 15 residues. The CDR3 protein is CASSPDIEKGGELFF. The CDR3 nucleotides read TGCGCCAGCAGCCCCGACATCGAGAAAGGCGGGGAGCTGTTTTTT.

The CDR3 bases are TGTGCCAGCAGTTTTGGGGACACCGGGGAGCTGTTTTTT. This codes for CASSFGDTGELFF. The V gene is TRBV28, the J gene TRBJ2-2; unclear D gene. The CDR3 runs to 13 residues. V was clipped by 3 bases and J by 3 bases, with 5 bases between them. Germline V CDR1 and CDR2: MDHEN, SYDVKM.

This rearrangement joins TRBV6-4 to TRBJ2-3, with D hard to call. Between the trimmed V and J ends, which lost 4 bases and 4 bases, there was a span of 9 bases. The CDR3 covers 13 residues. The germline CDR1 and CDR2 sequences are MRHNA and SNTAGT. As DNA, the CDR3 is TGTGCCAGCAGTGTGGGCAGCGCAGATACGCAGTATTTT. It is translated as CASSVGSADTQYF.

This rearrangement joins TRBV5-6 to TRBJ2-7; 7 nucleotides align to TRBD1. Germline CDR1 is SGHDT and CDR2 is YYEEEE. This CDR3 is 13 amino acids long. Trimming took 5 bases from V and 5 from J; bases not matched to a gene: 7. The CDR3 nucleotides are TGTGCCAGCAGACCTACAGGGGTCGACGAGCAGTACTTC. It encodes CASRPTGVDEQYF.

This chain links TRBV4-3 with TRBJ2-7; 9 bases line up with TRBD1. Looked up from germline, CDR1 is LGHNA and CDR2 is YSLEER. The V and J ends lost 6 bases and 3 bases, in that order; junction bases with no gene match: 6. This CDR3 spans 14 amino acids. DNA of the CDR3: TGCGCCAGCAGGCAGGGACAGGGAAACTACGAGCAGTACTTC. Translated: CASRQGQGNYEQYF.

The chain employs TRBV12-3 or TRBV12-4 and TRBJ2-7; 8 nucleotides match TRBD1. CDR3 length: 13 residues. The trim removed 5 bases at V and 7 bases at J, leaving 7 bases unmatched. CDR3 sequence (DNA): TGTGCCAGCAGTAAACAGGGGGTGAGAGAGCAGTACTTC. Its translation: CASSKQGVREQYF.

The CDR3 sequence is CACQQGTVQDQPQHF. The CDR3 DNA reads TGTGCCTGTCAACAGGGGACGGTCCAAGATCAGCCCCAGCATTTT. The chain uses TRBV30 and TRBJ1-5, with TRBD1 matching 7 bases. After removal of 6 bases from V and 5 bases from J, the junction contained 13 bases not matched to a gene. This CDR3 region has 15 residues. Germline V gives CDR1 GTSNPN, CDR2 SVGIG (reference sequence).

V is TRBV18 and J is TRBJ1-4; TRBD1 might be the D (5 bases). Germline V gives CDR1 KGHSH, CDR2 LQKENI. This CDR3 has 16 amino acids. With 2 bases removed from V and 0 bases from J, the gap between germline ends came to 10 bases. The CDR3 DNA follows: TGTGCCAGCTCACCATTATCGACAGCAACTAATGAAAAACTGTTTTTT. Translating it yields CASSPLSTATNEKLFF.

The chain employs TRBV27 and TRBJ2-7, with D perhaps TRBD2 (6 bases). The CDR3 runs 14 residues. Germline V gene sequence: CDR1 MNHEY, CDR2 SMNVEV (reference sequence). Trimming took off 7 bases at V and 5 bases at J, with 18 bases between the two ends. CDR3 coding DNA: TGTGCCAGCACGACCTTGGCTAGCGATGACGAGCAGTACTTC. Residues: CASTTLASDDEQYF.

CDR3 protein: CASSDLAGDYDEQFF. DNA of the CDR3: TGTGCCAGCAGTGACTTGGCAGGGGATTACGATGAGCAGTTCTTC. The gene calls are TRBV6-4 and TRBJ2-1; D may be TRBD1 (6 bases). V lost 1 base, J lost 8 bases, and 15 bases lay in between. Per the germline V gene, CDR1 is MRHNA and CDR2 is SNTAGT. The CDR3 length is 15 residues.

This chain links TRBV7-3 with TRBJ2-5; TRBD2 matches 9 bases. Looked up from germline, CDR1 is SGHTA and CDR2 is FQGTGA. This CDR3 contains 15 residues. The trim removed 5 bases at V and 2 bases at J, leaving 6 bases unmatched. The DNA for the CDR3 is TGTGCCAGCAGCCCTAGCGGGATGCCTCAAGAGACCCAGTACTTC. This encodes CASSPSGMPQETQYF.

CDR3 sequence reads: CASRQSGSAYEQYF. The CDR3 nucleotides read TGTGCCAGTAGGCAGTCAGGATCCGCGTACGAGCAGTACTTC. The chain carries TRBV19 and TRBJ2-7; D remains ambiguous. Germline CDR1 reads LNHDA; CDR2 reads SQIVND (reference sequence). V was trimmed by 6 bases and J by 4 bases, leaving 16 bases between them. This CDR3 region has 14 residues.

This clone appeared many times. The chain couples TRBV6-5 to TRBJ2-2; TRBD1 matches at 7 bases. CDR1 is MNHEY, CDR2 SVGAGI, per germline. This CDR3 is 15 amino acids long. J gave up 7 bases and V 7 bases, and 12 bases lay outside the gene matches. The CDR3 loop reads CASIAPTGLGGELFF. CDR3 bases: TGTGCCAGCATCGCACCGACAGGGCTTGGCGGGGAGCTGTTTTTT.

V and J are TRBV19 and TRBJ1-6; the D gene is possibly TRBD1 (6 bases). Germline V lookup: CDR1 LNHDA, CDR2 SQIVND (reference sequence). The germline V and J ends were trimmed by 8 bases and 2 bases, with 10 bases remaining between them. There are 14 residues in the CDR3. The CDR3: CASRGGPYNSPLHF. The CDR3 DNA reads as TGTGCCAGTCGCGGGGGGCCCTATAATTCACCCCTCCACTTT.

The chain joins TRBV27 to TRBJ2-7; tentatively, D is TRBD2 (5 bases). Germline loops: CDR1 MNHEY, CDR2 SMNVEV (reference sequence). The CDR3 has 16 amino acids. Trimming removed 1 base at V and 5 bases at J, with 18 bases between. CDR3 nucleotides: TGTGCCAGCAGTTTATACCCAAGTGGGAGTCCCCACGAGCAGTACTTC. It translates to CASSLYPSGSPHEQYF.

In its sample, this clone was seen many times. The chain combines TRBV12-5 with TRBJ2-7, with unresolved D. V was trimmed by 6 bases and J by 3 bases, leaving 6 bases between them. Germline CDR1 reads LGHNT; CDR2 reads FRNRAP. The CDR3 length is 11 residues. The chain's CDR3 is CASGTYYEQYF. CDR3 nucleotides: TGTGCTAGTGGGACTTACTACGAGCAGTACTTC.

The chain employs TRBV19 and TRBJ1-6, with TRBD1 matching over 10 bases. CDR3 length: 15 residues. CDR1 and CDR2 from the germline V gene are LNHDA and SQIVND (reference sequence). The V segment lost 5 bases and the J segment 10 bases; nucleotides outside the gene matches: 8. In DNA form, the CDR3 reads TGTGCCAGTAGTTTCGGACAGGGGGTATGGTCACCCCTCCACTTT. Its protein is CASSFGQGVWSPLHF.

The chain couples TRBV28 to TRBJ2-3; D is perhaps TRBD1 (6 bases). The CDR3 covers 14 residues. Germline values: CDR1 MDHEN, CDR2 SYDVKM. With 4 bases removed from V and 4 bases from J, the gap between germline ends came to 12 bases. This CDR3 is CASSYQGLPDTQYF. The CDR3 nucleotides read TGTGCCAGCAGTTACCAGGGGCTTCCAGATACGCAGTATTTT.

This clone was seen only once. The rearrangement uses TRBV27 and TRBJ2-7; TRBD1 aligns across 7 bases. Per germline, CDR1 MNHEY and CDR2 SMNVEV (reference sequence). The CDR3 runs 14 residues. With V trimmed by 9 bases and J by 0 bases, 8 bases remained unmatched. CDR3 sequence reads: CASVEPGGSYEQYF. Written as DNA, the CDR3 is TGTGCCAGTGTAGAACCAGGGGGCTCCTACGAGCAGTACTTC.

This clone came up once. The rearrangement links TRBV27 to TRBJ1-1; D gene uncertain. The CDR3 covers 15 residues. Trimming took off 3 bases at V and 1 base at J, with 12 bases between the two ends. Germline CDR1 reads MNHEY; CDR2 reads SMNVEV (reference sequence). As DNA, the CDR3 is TGTGCCAGCAGTTTGGGTTCCACAAGGAACACTGAAGCTTTCTTT. Translating gives CASSLGSTRNTEAFF.

The chain recombines TRBV28 with TRBJ1-4; D not certain. V lost 8 bases to trimming and J lost 2 bases, with 9 bases between them. Germline V gene lookup returns CDR1 MDHEN and CDR2 SYDVKM. This CDR3 region has 13 residues. As DNA, the CDR3 is TGTGCCAGCCGTCGGGCCACTAATGAAAAACTGTTTTTT. It is translated as CASRRATNEKLFF.

In its sample, this clone was seen a few times. The V and J genes are TRBV7-2 and TRBJ1-6, with D possibly matching TRBD1 (5 bases). Germline values: CDR1 SGHTA, CDR2 FQGNSA. Trimming took off 2 bases at V and 10 bases at J, with 21 bases between the two ends. This CDR3 has 17 amino acids. CDR3 amino acids: CASSLRSRARRTSPLHF. Written as DNA, the CDR3 is TGTGCCAGCAGCTTAAGATCCCGGGCCCGCCGGACATCACCCCTCCACTTT.

The CDR3 spells CASSESGRGTYGYTF. Written as DNA, the CDR3 is TGCGCCAGCAGTGAGTCGGGCAGGGGCACTTATGGCTACACCTTC. The gene calls are TRBV10-1 and TRBJ1-2, with a possible D match to TRBD1 (6 bases). Trimming cost V 0 bases and J 5 bases, with 13 bases left between them. From germline, CDR1 is WNHNN and CDR2 SYGVQD (reference sequence). The CDR3 is made up of 15 amino acids.